This T cell receptor (beta chain) appears in the sequencing data of a study of technical replicates of blood from several donors. This table comes from immunoSEQ multiplex PCR, and its TCRdb copy is limited to in-frame clones, with some not included. The sample contains 65,000 to 70,000 clones, around nine tenths of which appear only once. The CDR3 totals 16 residues. Trimming removed 3 bases from V and 9 bases from J, with 21 bases in between. Germline V gene lookup returns CDR1 SGHDN and CDR2 FVKESK. The clonotype comes from a human donor in good health. Some clones in this sample may be carry-over from other donors' samples. The V call is TRBV14, the J call TRBJ2-1; perhaps TRBD1 as D (6 bases). Sequencing was done on a sample of PBMCs. The CDR3 nucleotides are TGTGCCAGCAGCCACCTGTGGGACCCGGGGACAATTGAGCAGTTCTTC. Amino acid sequence: CASSHLWDPGTIEQFF. Filled out from reference TRBV14 and TRBJ2-1, the complete variable domain reads EAGVTQFPSHSVIEKGQTVTLRCDPISGHDNLYWYRRVMGKEIKFLLHFVKESKQDESGMPNNRFLAERTGGTYSTLKVQPAELEDSGVYFCASSHLWDPGTIEQFFGPGTRLTVL.